These 18 T cell receptor beta chains came from one sample sequenced in a study of preoperative IRX-2 immunotherapy in early breast cancer. Indicated treatment: preoperative locoregional IRX-2 cytokine immunotherapy. Produced via immunoSEQ multiplex PCR; TCRdb's table is partial and in-frame only. The sample includes around 35,000 clones, about 95% of them seen just once. Sampling was conducted from a patient treated with IRX-2 immunotherapy. The origin of the receptors is a human donor with breast cancer.

The CDR3 coding sequence is TGTGCCAGTAGTATGGGGGCGGGAGTCTTTTACAATGAGCAGTTCTTC. It yields the protein CASSMGAGVFYNEQFF. The genes are TRBV19 and TRBJ2-1, with D perhaps TRBD2 (7 bases). The CDR3 runs to 16 residues. The germline V gene has CDR1 LNHDA and CDR2 SQIVND (reference sequence). The V gene lost 3 bases and the J gene lost 4 bases, with 16 bases spanning the gap.

In this sample, this clone turned up once. This chain links TRBV28 with TRBJ1-3; D remains unclear. V lost 5 bases, J lost 0 bases, and 11 bases lay in between. The germline V gene encodes CDR1 MDHEN and CDR2 SYDVKM. The CDR3 length is 15 residues. Here the CDR3 DNA reads TGTGCCAGCAGTCCCCCAGGATACTCTGGAAACACCATATATTTT. Translating gives CASSPPGYSGNTIYF.

The chain combines TRBV30 with TRBJ2-5, with TRBD2 matching 7 bases. J was trimmed by 2 bases and V by 4 bases; bases with no gene match: 4. Germline V gene data show CDR1 as GTSNPN and CDR2 as SVGIG (reference sequence). The CDR3 totals 13 residues. The chain's CDR3 is CAWNGRWQETQYF. The CDR3 region has the DNA TGTGCCTGGAACGGGAGGTGGCAAGAGACCCAGTACTTC.

The chain is built from TRBV7-9 and TRBJ2-1; TRBD1 matches 7 bases. Germline CDR1 reads SEHNR; CDR2 reads FQNEAQ (reference sequence). The CDR3 contains 15 residues. The trim removed 1 base at V and 4 bases at J, leaving 4 bases unmatched. CDR3 sequence: CASSLGQGPYNEQFF. The CDR3 DNA sequence: TGTGCCAGCAGCTTAGGACAGGGCCCTTACAATGAGCAGTTCTTC.

The DNA of the CDR3 is TGTGCCAGCAGACCTACAGGGGGCGCGGGAGAGCAGTACTTC. Residues: CASRPTGGAGEQYF. V and J are TRBV6-5 and TRBJ2-7, with 9 bases matching TRBD1. The CDR3 consists of 14 residues. Germline values: CDR1 MNHEY, CDR2 SVGAGI. Losses at the gene ends were 6 bases for V and 7 bases for J; bases not matched to a gene: 10.

This sequence joins TRBV14 and TRBJ2-5; no clear D. The CDR3 spans 13 residues. CDR1 is SGHDN, CDR2 FVKESK, per germline. V shed 2 bases and J shed 5 bases, with 9 bases lying between them. Here the CDR3 DNA reads TGTGCCAGCAGCCAACAGTTGATGGAGACCCAGTACTTC. It translates to CASSQQLMETQYF.

The sample holds one count of this clone. The V and J genes are TRBV18 and TRBJ2-3; TRBD1 might be the D (5 bases). Germline loops: CDR1 KGHSH, CDR2 LQKENI. V lost 5 bases and J 5 bases, leaving 11 bases between the germline ends. This CDR3 is 13 amino acids long. CDR3 nucleotide sequence: TGTGCCAGCTCAGCAGACAGAGGAGATACGCAGTATTTT. This gives the protein CASSADRGDTQYF.

This clone was seen only once. The V call is TRBV25-1, the J call TRBJ1-5; 8 bases match TRBD1. There are 16 residues in the CDR3. Losses at the gene ends were 2 bases for V and 4 bases for J; bases not matched to a gene: 7. CDR1 MGHDK and CDR2 SYGVNS come from the germline V gene. The CDR3 sequence: CASSEEDRAWNQPQHF. DNA for the CDR3: TGTGCCAGCAGTGAAGAGGACAGGGCCTGGAATCAGCCCCAGCATTTT.

The chain links TRBV4-1 to TRBJ2-7; TRBD2 agrees at 9 bases. The CDR3 spans 18 residues. Per germline, CDR1 MGHRA and CDR2 YSYEKL. The trim removed 1 base at V and 4 bases at J, leaving 14 bases unmatched. CDR3 loop: CASSQGITTSGGRYEQYF. In nucleotides, the CDR3 is TGCGCCAGCAGCCAAGGAATTACGACTAGCGGAGGCCGGTACGAGCAGTACTTC.

This clone has just a few counts. The chain links TRBV14 to TRBJ2-7; TRBD1 might be the D (7 bases). Per the germline V gene, CDR1 is SGHDN and CDR2 is FVKESK. Trimming stripped 4 bases from V and 0 bases from J, with 16 bases between. The CDR3 is 16 residues long. DNA of the CDR3: TGTGCCAGCAGCCGGGTACGACAGGGAGGCTCCTACGAGCAGTACTTC. As protein: CASSRVRQGGSYEQYF. Supplemented by reference TRBV14 and TRBJ2-7, the full variable domain reads EAGVTQFPSHSVIEKGQTVTLRCDPISGHDNLYWYRRVMGKEIKFLLHFVKESKQDESGMPNNRFLAERTGGTYSTLKVQPAELEDSGVYFCASSRVRQGGSYEQYFGPGTRLTVT.

This chain uses TRBV29-1 with TRBJ1-5; D is possibly TRBD1 (6 bases). With 1 base removed from V and 5 bases from J, the gap between germline ends came to 9 bases. Germline V gene lookup returns CDR1 SQVTM and CDR2 ANQGSEA. There are 13 residues in the CDR3. The CDR3 DNA is TGCAGCGTTGAAGTAGGGGGAGATCAGCCCCAGCATTTT. It codes for CSVEVGGDQPQHF.

This sequence joins TRBV11-2 and TRBJ2-7, with 7 bases matching TRBD2. The length of the CDR3 is 13 residues. Per the germline V gene, CDR1 is SGHAT and CDR2 is FQNNGV. J was trimmed by 1 base and V by 6 bases; bases with no gene match: 3. The CDR3 bases are TGTGCCAGCAGTATGGGGGGGTCCTACGAGCAGTACTTC. This gives the protein CASSMGGSYEQYF.

This clone was seen more than once but under ten times. This sequence joins TRBV19 and TRBJ1-1; 7 bases align to TRBD1. CDR1 and CDR2 (germline): LNHDA, SQIVND (reference sequence). The V and J ends lost 7 bases and 4 bases, in that order; junction bases with no gene match: 9. This CDR3 comprises 14 residues. In nucleotides, the CDR3 is TGTGCCAGTAATTATGGGCAGGGGGTCACTGAAGCTTTCTTT. As protein: CASNYGQGVTEAFF.

The rearrangement uses TRBV11-3 and TRBJ2-2; D gene ambiguous. The CDR3 contains 12 residues. Germline V lookup: CDR1 SGHNT, CDR2 YENEEA. Trimming removed 4 bases at V and 1 base at J, with 1 base between. CDR3 sequence: CASSWNTGELFF. CDR3 in DNA: TGTGCCAGCAGCTGGAACACCGGGGAGCTGTTTTTT.

This chain joins TRBV5-6 and TRBJ2-7; D is tentatively TRBD1 or TRBD2 (5 bases each). The CDR3 extends over 14 amino acids. The germline gives CDR1 SGHDT, CDR2 YYEEEE. With 2 bases removed from V and 5 bases from J, the gap between germline ends came to 14 bases. Written as DNA, the CDR3 is TGTGCCAGCAGCTTTTTTGGGGGTCTCAACGAGCAGTACTTC. It encodes CASSFFGGLNEQYF.

The V and J genes are TRBV2 and TRBJ1-1; D is possibly TRBD1 (6 bases). The CDR3 contains 15 residues. The V and J ends lost 7 bases and 1 base respectively, with 16 bases between them. Germline V gene data show CDR1 as SNHLY and CDR2 as FYNNEI. In nucleotides, the CDR3 is TGTGCCAGCACGGAGGCATCGACAGGGAACACTGAAGCTTTCTTT. It encodes CASTEASTGNTEAFF. Full variable domain (outside the CDR3, taken from reference TRBV2 and TRBJ1-1): EPEVTQTPSHQVTQMGQEVILRCVPISNHLYFYWYRQILGQKVEFLVSFYNNEISEKSEIFDDQFSVERPDGSNFTLKIRSTKLEDSAMYFCASTEASTGNTEAFFGQGTRLTVV.

This clone was observed once. The chain couples TRBV6-5 to TRBJ1-3; tentatively, D is TRBD1 (5 bases). Germline V gives CDR1 MNHEY, CDR2 SVGAGI. The CDR3 is 14 amino acids. Trimming shortened V by 5 bases and J by 2 bases, and 10 bases separated the two germline ends. The CDR3 region has the DNA TGTGCCAGCAGTCCCAGGGAAACTGGAAACACCATATATTTT. This codes for CASSPRETGNTIYF.

The rearrangement links TRBV29-1 to TRBJ1-3, with D possibly matching TRBD1 (5 bases). The CDR3 contains 13 residues. Looked up from germline, CDR1 is SQVTM and CDR2 is ANQGSEA. Trimming shortened V by 2 bases and J by 2 bases, and 7 bases separated the two germline ends. The CDR3 nucleotides read TGCAGCGTTGAAAGGGGAACTGGAAACACCATATATTTT. It is translated as CSVERGTGNTIYF.